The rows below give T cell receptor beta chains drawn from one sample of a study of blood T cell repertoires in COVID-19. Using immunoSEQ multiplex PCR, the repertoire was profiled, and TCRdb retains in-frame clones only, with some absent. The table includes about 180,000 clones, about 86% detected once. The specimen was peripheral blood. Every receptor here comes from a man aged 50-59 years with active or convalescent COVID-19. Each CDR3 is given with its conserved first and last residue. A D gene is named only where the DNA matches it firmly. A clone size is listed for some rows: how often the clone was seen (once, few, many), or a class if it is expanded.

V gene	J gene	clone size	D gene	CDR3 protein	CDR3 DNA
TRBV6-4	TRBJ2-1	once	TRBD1	CASSDQTGIYNEQFF	TGTGCCAGCAGTGACCAGACAGGGATTTACAATGAGCAGTTCTTC
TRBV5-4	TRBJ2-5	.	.	CATKTGIQETQYF	TGTGCCACAAAAACAGGGATACAAGAGACCCAGTACTTC
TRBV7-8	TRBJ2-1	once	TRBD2	CASSQGGGESSYNEQFF	TGTGCCAGCAGCCAGGGTGGGGGGGAAAGCTCCTACAATGAGCAGTTCTTC
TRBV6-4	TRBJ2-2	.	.	CASSDLNTGELFF	TGTGCCAGCAGTGACTTAAACACCGGGGAGCTGTTTTTT
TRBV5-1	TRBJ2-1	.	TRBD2	CASSLQAGGPYNEQFF	TGCGCCAGCAGCTTGCAAGCGGGGGGGCCCTACAATGAGCAGTTCTTC
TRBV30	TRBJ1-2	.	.	CAWTLGLYGYTF	TGTGCCTGGACTTTGGGGCTCTATGGCTACACCTTC
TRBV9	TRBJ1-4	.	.	CASSVGQPNEKLFF	TGTGCCAGCAGCGTAGGACAGCCTAATGAAAAACTGTTTTTT
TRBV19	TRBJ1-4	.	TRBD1	CASSTHRGDSEKLFF	TGTGCCAGTAGTACCCACAGGGGGGACAGTGAAAAACTGTTTTTT
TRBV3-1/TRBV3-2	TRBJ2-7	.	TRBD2	CASSPPLAGGSEQYF	TGTGCCAGCAGCCCCCCGCTAGCGGGAGGGTCCGAGCAGTACTTC
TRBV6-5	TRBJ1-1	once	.	CASSYWGRENTEAFF	TGTGCCAGCAGTTATTGGGGCAGGGAGAACACTGAAGCTTTCTTT
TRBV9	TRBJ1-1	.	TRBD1	CASSVGTGQKNTEAFF	TGTGCCAGCAGCGTAGGGACGGGACAGAAGAACACTGAAGCTTTCTTT
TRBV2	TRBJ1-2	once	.	CAGYRELDYGYTF	TGTGCCGGATACAGGGAATTGGACTATGGCTACACCTTC
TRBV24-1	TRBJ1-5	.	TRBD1	CATSPGGLSGQPQHF	TGTGCCACCAGCCCAGGGGGCTTATCCGGTCAGCCCCAGCATTTT
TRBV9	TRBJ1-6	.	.	CASSRDSYNSPLHF	TGTGCCAGCTCTCGGGACTCCTATAATTCACCCCTCCACTTT
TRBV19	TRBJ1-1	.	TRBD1	CASSIAARGQTEAFF	TGTGCCAGTAGTATAGCGGCCAGGGGGCAAACTGAAGCTTTCTTT
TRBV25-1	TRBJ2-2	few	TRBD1	CASSDLGWAGGAAGELFF	TGTGCCAGCAGTGATTTAGGTTGGGCAGGGGGCGCCGCCGGGGAGCTGTTTTTT
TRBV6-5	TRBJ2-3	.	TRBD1	CASSYEGTGFTDTQYF	TGTGCCAGCAGTTACGAAGGGACAGGTTTCACAGATACGCAGTATTTT
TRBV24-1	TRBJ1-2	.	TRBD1	CATSDLTGDYGYTF	TGTGCCACCAGTGATTTGACAGGGGACTATGGCTACACCTTC
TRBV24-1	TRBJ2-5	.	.	CATSDPAGGLKQETQYF	TGTGCCACCAGTGACCCCGCCGGGGGACTTAAACAAGAGACCCAGTACTTC
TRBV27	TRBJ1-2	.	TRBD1	CASSPQGAGYGYTF	TGTGCCAGCAGTCCGCAGGGGGCTGGATATGGCTACACCTTC
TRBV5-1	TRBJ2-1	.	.	CASSLDRLANNEQFF	TGCGCCAGCAGCTTGGATAGGCTAGCCAACAATGAGCAGTTCTTC
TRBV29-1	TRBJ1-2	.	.	CSVDYYGYTF	TGCAGCGTTGACTACTATGGCTACACCTTC
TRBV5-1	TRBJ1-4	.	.	CASSLALEANEKLFF	TGCGCCAGCAGCTTGGCCCTAGAGGCTAATGAAAAACTGTTTTTT
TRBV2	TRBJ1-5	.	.	CASSEESSNQPQHF	TGTGCCAGCAGTGAAGAAAGCAGCAATCAGCCCCAGCATTTT
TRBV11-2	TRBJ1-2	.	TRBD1	CASSTQGDVSGYTF	TGTGCCAGCAGCACTCAGGGGGACGTCTCTGGCTACACCTTC
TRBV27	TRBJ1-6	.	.	CATARTYNSPLHF	TGTGCCACCGCGCGGACCTATAATTCACCCCTCCACTTT
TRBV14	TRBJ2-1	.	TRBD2	CASSQGSGRRNEQFF	TGTGCCAGCAGCCAAGGAAGCGGGAGGCGCAATGAGCAGTTCTTC
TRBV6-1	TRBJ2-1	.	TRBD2	CASSEAPWTSGGYNEQFF	TGTGCCAGCAGTGAAGCGCCATGGACTAGCGGGGGGTACAATGAGCAGTTCTTC
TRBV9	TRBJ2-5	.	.	CASSPSPRQTQETQYF	TGTGCCAGCAGCCCCTCCCCAAGACAGACCCAAGAGACCCAGTACTTC
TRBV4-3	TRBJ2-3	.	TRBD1	CASSQEGTASTDTQYF	TGCGCCAGCAGCCAAGAGGGGACAGCTAGCACAGATACGCAGTATTTT
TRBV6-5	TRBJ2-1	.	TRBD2	CASSILSGNHNEQFF	TGTGCCAGCAGCATCCTTAGCGGGAACCACAATGAGCAGTTCTTC
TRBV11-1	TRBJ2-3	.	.	CASSLARITDTQYF	TGTGCCAGCAGCTTAGCGCGTATAACAGATACGCAGTATTTT
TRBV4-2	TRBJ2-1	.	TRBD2	CASSPRTSGVSYNEQFF	TGTGCCAGCAGCCCTAGGACTAGCGGGGTCTCCTACAATGAGCAGTTCTTC
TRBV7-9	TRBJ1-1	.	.	CASSLLTESTEAFF	TGTGCCAGCAGCTTACTCACAGAGTCCACTGAAGCTTTCTTT
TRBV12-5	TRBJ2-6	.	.	CASGLVGLSGANVLTF	TGTGCTAGTGGTTTGGTTGGCCTGTCTGGGGCCAACGTCCTGACTTTC
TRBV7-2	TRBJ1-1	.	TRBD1	CASSLSTGTGIGTEAFF	TGTGCCAGCAGCTTATCTACCGGGACAGGAATAGGGACTGAAGCTTTCTTT
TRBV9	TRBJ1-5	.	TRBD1	CASSGGTGDQPQHF	TGTGCCAGCAGCGGAGGGACAGGGGATCAGCCCCAGCATTTT
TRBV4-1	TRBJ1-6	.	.	CASSQVTTRTKHSPLHF	TGCGCCAGCAGCCAAGTCACCACGCGGACTAAACATTCACCCCTCCACTTT
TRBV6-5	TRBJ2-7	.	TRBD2	CASGTSGIYEQYF	TGTGCCAGCGGGACTAGCGGGATCTACGAGCAGTACTTC
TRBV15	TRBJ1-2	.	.	CATSRGGTTVEYGYTF	TGTGCCACCAGCAGAGGGGGGACAACCGTGGAATATGGCTACACCTTC
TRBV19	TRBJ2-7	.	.	CASSITGSEQYF	TGTGCCAGTAGTATAACAGGGAGCGAGCAGTACTTC
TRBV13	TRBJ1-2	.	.	CASSPTGRSALGGYTF	TGTGCCAGCAGCCCCACAGGACGATCGGCCCTGGGAGGCTACACCTTC
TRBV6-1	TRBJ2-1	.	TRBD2	CASSEAGGTVNEQFF	TGTGCCAGCAGTGAGGCGGGGGGCACTGTAAATGAGCAGTTCTTC
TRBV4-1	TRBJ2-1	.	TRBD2	CASSQDVPSGGPDEQFF	TGCGCCAGCAGCCAAGATGTTCCATCGGGAGGGCCGGATGAGCAGTTCTTC
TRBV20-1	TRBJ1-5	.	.	CSARANQPQHF	TGCAGTGCTAGAGCAAATCAGCCCCAGCATTTT
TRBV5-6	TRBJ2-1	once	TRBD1	CASSLVGQDNEQFF	TGTGCCAGCAGCTTGGTAGGACAGGACAATGAGCAGTTCTTC
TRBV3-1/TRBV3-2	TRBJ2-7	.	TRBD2	CASSRGLAGPPFYEQYF	TGTGCCAGCAGCCGAGGACTAGCGGGACCACCATTCTACGAGCAGTACTTC
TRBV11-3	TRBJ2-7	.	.	CASSLDLVRYEQYF	TGTGCCAGCAGCTTAGATCTTGTCAGATACGAGCAGTACTTC
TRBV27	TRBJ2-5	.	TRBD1	CASRPGDRGGETQYF	TGTGCCAGCAGACCCGGGGACAGGGGTGGGGAGACCCAGTACTTC
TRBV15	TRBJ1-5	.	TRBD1	CATSRDPTGIGIGQPQHF	TGTGCCACCAGCAGAGATCCGACAGGGATCGGGATCGGCCAGCCCCAGCATTTT
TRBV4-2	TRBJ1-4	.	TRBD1	CASSQHPRTGVGEKLFF	TGTGCCAGCAGCCAACACCCAAGAACAGGGGTCGGGGAAAAACTGTTTTTT
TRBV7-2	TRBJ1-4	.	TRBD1	CASSRTGGGLFF	TGTGCCAGCAGTAGAACAGGGGGCGGGCTGTTTTTT
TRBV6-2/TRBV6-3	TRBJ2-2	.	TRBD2	CASSYGLAGNTGELFF	TGTGCCAGCAGTTACGGACTAGCGGGGAACACCGGGGAGCTGTTTTTT
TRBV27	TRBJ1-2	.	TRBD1	CASSPRQGALYGYTF	TGTGCCAGCAGTCCGCGACAGGGGGCTTTATATGGCTACACCTTC
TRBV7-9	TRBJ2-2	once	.	CASSLAFGMDITGELFF	TGTGCCAGCAGCTTAGCGTTCGGGATGGATATCACCGGGGAGCTGTTTTTT
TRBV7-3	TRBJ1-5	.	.	CASSSITGLGRPQHF	TGTGCCAGCAGCTCTATAACAGGCCTAGGGCGGCCCCAGCATTTT
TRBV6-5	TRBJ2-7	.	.	CASSRRDSYEQYF	TGTGCCAGCAGCCGACGGGACTCCTACGAGCAGTACTTC